Following are 7 T cell receptor beta chains from one sample sequenced in a study of OX40 agonist ivuxolimab in advanced cancers. Only in-frame clones appear in the TCRdb table, and some are missing; sequencing was by immunoSEQ multiplex PCR. The data show more than 55,000 clones, 85% to 90% seen once. The sequenced sample was CD4+ or CD8+ T cells sorted from blood, obtained in a trial of the OX40 agonist ivuxolimab. The source is an adult with an advanced solid tumor such as melanoma, head and neck, liver or kidney cancer.

This clone came up a few times. CDR3 nucleotide sequence: TGTGCCAGTAGTCCTCAGACAAATCAGCCCCAGCATTTT. It yields the protein CASSPQTNQPQHF. This chain connects TRBV19 to TRBJ1-5; D ambiguous. The germline gives CDR1 LNHDA, CDR2 SQIVND (reference sequence). Trimming stripped 5 bases from V and 4 bases from J, with 9 bases between. This CDR3 is 13 amino acids long. Filled out from reference TRBV19 and TRBJ1-5, the complete variable domain reads DGGITQSPKYLFRKEGQNVTLSCEQNLNHDAMYWYRQDPGQGLRLIYYSQIVNDFQKGDIAEGYSVSREKKESFPLTVTSAQKNPTAFYLCASSPQTNQPQHFGDGTRLSIL.

The genes are TRBV6-6 and TRBJ2-1, with 7 bases aligning to TRBD1. The CDR3 consists of 16 residues. Unmatched junction bases numbered 17, after V lost 6 bases and J lost 9 bases. Germline V CDR1 and CDR2: MNHNY, SVGAGI (reference sequence). The CDR3 spells CASSPWGTEGASEQFF. CDR3 coding DNA: TGTGCCAGCAGCCCATGGGGGACAGAAGGGGCCAGTGAGCAGTTCTTC.

The V and J genes are TRBV5-4 and TRBJ2-7, with TRBD1 matching over 7 bases. Germline CDR1 SGHNT, CDR2 YYREEE (reference sequence). The CDR3 contains 14 residues. J gave up 2 bases and V 0 bases, and 2 bases lay outside the gene matches. CDR3 residues: CASSLEQGPYEQYF. The CDR3 coding sequence is TGTGCCAGCAGCTTGGAACAGGGGCCCTACGAGCAGTACTTC.

The table lists this clone with a count of one. The chain has TRBV7-3 and TRBJ2-2, with 7 positions matching TRBD2. V trimming: 5 bases; J trimming: 6 bases; junction bases outside the gene matches: 6. The germline V gene encodes CDR1 SGHTA and CDR2 FQGTGA. CDR3 length: 14 amino acids. CDR3: CASSPGLDPGELFF. DNA of the CDR3: TGTGCCAGCAGCCCCGGACTAGACCCCGGGGAGCTGTTTTTT.

V usage is TRBV18 and J usage is TRBJ2-3, with no clear D. The CDR3 spans 12 residues. Deletions cut 1 base from V and 6 bases from J, with 5 bases between. Looked up from germline, CDR1 is KGHSH and CDR2 is LQKENI. CDR3 sequence: CASSPLEDTQYF. The CDR3 nucleotides are TGTGCCAGCTCACCACTAGAGGATACGCAGTATTTT.

CDR3 nucleotides: TGCGCCAGCAGCTGGGGGGACAGGTCTGATCAGCCCCAGCATTTT. Residues: CASSWGDRSDQPQHF. The chain uses TRBV5-1 and TRBJ1-5, with 8 nucleotides matching TRBD1. Germline lookup yields CDR1 SGHRS and CDR2 YFSETQ. Unmatched junction bases numbered 7, after V lost 3 bases and J lost 5 bases. The CDR3 covers 15 residues.

The rearrangement links TRBV10-3 to TRBJ1-2, with D tentatively TRBD1 (5 bases). The CDR3 is 12 residues long. Germline CDR1 reads ENHRY; CDR2 reads SYGVKD. V was trimmed by 8 bases and J by 4 bases, leaving 11 bases between them. The CDR3 DNA reads TGTGCCATCGGGGAGACAGCCTATGGCTACACCTTC. Its translation is CAIGETAYGYTF.